A selection of T cell receptor beta chains follows, all from one sample in a study of blood T cell repertoires in COVID-19. This table comes from immunoSEQ multiplex PCR, and its TCRdb copy is limited to in-frame clones, with some not included. The table shows about 190,000 clones, with roughly 78% occurring only once. The sequenced material came from peripheral blood. Source of these receptors: an elderly woman with active or convalescent COVID-19. Each CDR3 is given with its conserved first and last residue. D genes are given only for firm matches. Clone size is shown for a subset of rows, as once, few, many or a class of expanded clone.

v_call	j_call	clone_size	d_call	cdr3_aa	cdr3_nt
TRBV19	TRBJ1-4	NA	NA	CASRSERDGTNEKLFF	TGTGCCAGTAGATCAGAGAGGGATGGAACTAATGAAAAACTGTTTTTT
TRBV28	TRBJ1-6	NA	NA	CASSLGLSGRVPSYNSPLHF	TGTGCCAGCAGTTTAGGGCTGTCGGGCAGGGTACCCTCCTATAATTCACCCCTCCACTTT
TRBV5-5	TRBJ2-3	once	TRBD1	CASSLGQGRTDTQYF	TGTGCCAGCAGCTTGGGACAGGGGCGCACAGATACGCAGTATTTT
TRBV3-1/TRBV3-2	TRBJ1-1	NA	TRBD1	CASSQGTGGIAEAFF	TGTGCCAGCAGCCAAGGGACAGGGGGTATCGCTGAAGCTTTCTTT
TRBV28	TRBJ1-2	NA	NA	CASNTTPSYGYTF	TGTGCCAGCAATACTACACCCTCCTATGGCTACACCTTC
TRBV19	TRBJ2-4	NA	NA	CASGERSPGVLPTKNIQYF	TGTGCCAGTGGGGAGAGGTCCCCGGGGGTCCTTCCGACCAAAAACATTCAGTACTTC
TRBV6-4	TRBJ1-1	once	NA	CASSSQRNTEAFF	TGTGCCAGCAGTTCACAGAGGAACACTGAAGCTTTCTTT
TRBV28	TRBJ1-2	NA	NA	CASSLNEGYGYTF	TGTGCCAGCAGTCTCAATGAGGGCTATGGCTACACCTTC
TRBV28	TRBJ1-3	NA	NA	CASSFLQGSGNTIYF	TGTGCCAGCAGTTTTCTTCAGGGCTCTGGAAACACCATATATTTT
TRBV9	TRBJ2-5	NA	TRBD2	CASATSGGLLETQYF	TGTGCCAGCGCGACTAGCGGGGGCTTATTAGAGACCCAGTACTTC
TRBV19	TRBJ1-5	few	TRBD1	CASSWTGGGNQPQHF	TGTGCCAGTAGTTGGACAGGGGGCGGTAATCAGCCCCAGCATTTT
TRBV7-9	TRBJ2-1	NA	NA	CASSSRMAGAIGNNEQFF	TGTGCCAGCAGCTCCAGAATGGCAGGGGCGATAGGAAACAATGAGCAGTTCTTC
TRBV28	TRBJ1-5	few	TRBD1	CASTQGLKYQPQHF	TGTGCCAGCACACAGGGGTTGAAATATCAGCCCCAGCATTTT
TRBV2	TRBJ1-2	NA	NA	CASRPGLEANYGYTF	TGTGCCAGCAGACCGGGACTGGAAGCTAACTATGGCTACACCTTC
TRBV19	TRBJ1-6	NA	NA	CASSPPNNSPLHF	TGTGCCAGTAGCCCTCCTAATAATTCACCCCTCCACTTT
TRBV18	TRBJ1-3	NA	NA	CASSPPKTGSGNTIYF	TGTGCCAGCTCACCACCGAAGACAGGCTCTGGAAACACCATATATTTT
TRBV11-2	TRBJ2-7	NA	NA	CASSLENSRSYEQYF	TGTGCCAGCAGCTTAGAGAACTCGCGCTCCTACGAGCAGTACTTC
TRBV28	TRBJ2-7	NA	NA	CASSLRQYEQYF	TGTGCCAGCAGTTTGCGACAGTACGAGCAGTACTTC